The clone carrying this T cell receptor (beta chain) occurred a few times. Its target is unknown. This record belongs to a study of beta chain features in type 1 diabetes. Notes on the study in general: The influence of HLA type on TCRB rearrangement stayed undetermined. In all four CD4+ subsets, TCRB CDR3 length was significantly, moderately reduced in type 1 diabetes. Relative to healthy donors, patients appeared to have naive, central memory and Treg TCRB repertoires that were more similar.

Between the trimmed V and J ends, which lost 0 bases and 1 base, there was a span of 9 bases. This CDR3 spans 15 amino acids. Per the germline V gene, CDR1 is GTSNPN and CDR2 is SVGIG (reference sequence). Investigators reverse transcribed all isolated RNA, so they sequenced expressed TCRB transcripts. This table comes from immunoSEQ multiplex PCR, and its TCRdb copy is limited to in-frame clones, with some not included. The top ten hold approximately 0.019% of the sample, which has 350,000 to 450,000 clones, approximately 15% seen once. CD4+ naive, central memory, regulatory and stem cell-like memory cells were sorted via CD45RO/CCR7/CD25/CD127/CD95/CD27.

The sequence derives from a woman aged 18-30 years in good health. The V call is TRBV30, the J call TRBJ2-2; D uncertain. Specimen: naive CD4+ T cells from blood. CDR3 sequence (DNA): TGTGCCTGGAGTGTACGAGCGCAGAACACCGGGGAGCTGTTTTTT. Translating gives CAWSVRAQNTGELFF. The entire variable domain, with the rest obtained from reference TRBV30 and TRBJ2-2, is as follows: SQTIHQWPATLVQPVGSPLSLECTVEGTSNPNLYWYRQAAGRGLQLLFYSVGIGQISSEVPQNLSASRPQDRQFILSSKKLLLSDSGFYLCAWSVRAQNTGELFFGEGSRLTVL.